The T cell receptor (beta chain) described here comes from a study of blood T cell repertoires in COVID-19. Study details: The United States, Italy and Spain provided the acute and convalescent COVID-19 samples. Sources were T cells, B-cell-depleted T cells, or PBMCs; the material itself was cDNA or gDNA.

Patients in Seattle were enrolled during active infection, then followed longitudinally. Source study methods: Reference gene primer amplification yielded estimated nucleated cell counts. Clones were sequenced by immunoSEQ multiplex PCR, and TCRdb holds only the in-frame ones, with some missing. The V and J calls and clone size were taken over from that table, and D and trimming were inferred from the DNA. The table records about half a million clones, 89% of them present only once. Germline CDR1 and CDR2: MDHEN and SYDVKM. The CDR3 extends over 14 amino acids. The ends lost 2 bases at V and 6 bases at J; junction bases unmatched: 3. As regards this clone: Within the sample, other DNA sequences also encode this same CDR3.

The clonotype comes from a man between 18 and 29 years old with COVID-19, enrolled during active disease. The source material was peripheral blood. The genes are TRBV28 and TRBJ1-2, with TRBD1 matching 10 bases. Here the CDR3 DNA reads TGTGCCAGCAGTTTAGGACAGGGGGTAGATGGCTACACCTTC. The encoded protein is CASSLGQGVDGYTF.